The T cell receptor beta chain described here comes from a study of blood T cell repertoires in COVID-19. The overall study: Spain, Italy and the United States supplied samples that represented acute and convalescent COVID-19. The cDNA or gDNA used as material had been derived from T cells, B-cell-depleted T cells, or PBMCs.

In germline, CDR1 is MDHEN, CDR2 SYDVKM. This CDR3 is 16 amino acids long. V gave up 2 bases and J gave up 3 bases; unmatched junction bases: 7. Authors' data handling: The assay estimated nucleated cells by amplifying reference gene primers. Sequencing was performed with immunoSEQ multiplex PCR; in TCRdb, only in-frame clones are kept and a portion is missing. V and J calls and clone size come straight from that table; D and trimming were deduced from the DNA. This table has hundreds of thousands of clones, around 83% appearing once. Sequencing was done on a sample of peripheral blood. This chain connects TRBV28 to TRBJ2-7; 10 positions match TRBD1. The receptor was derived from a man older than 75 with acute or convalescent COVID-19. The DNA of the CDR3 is TGTGCCAGCAGTTTACGCCGGACAGGGGGTGTCTACGAGCAGTACTTC. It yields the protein CASSLRRTGGVYEQYF.